This TCR beta chain was identified in a study of PD-1 blockade in classical Hodgkin lymphoma. Broader study findings: At baseline, newly diagnosed patients reportedly showed less TCR diversity than healthy donors. In CD4+ cells, TCR diversity went up significantly by C4D1, but in CD8+ cells it did not.

Regarding time point: cycle 4 day 1 (C4D1), after five to seven weeks of nivolumab. Each patient relapsed following autologous stem cell transplantation, and prior brentuximab vedotin exposure differed. This clone was seen a handful of times. Its antigen is not known. Some clones are missing from TCRdb's copy, which holds only in-frame ones; the method was immunoSEQ multiplex PCR. The table records tens of thousands of clones, around three quarters of them present only once. Per germline, CDR1 ENHRY and CDR2 SYGVKD. Between the trimmed V and J ends, which lost 4 bases and 0 bases, there was a span of 16 bases. This CDR3 contains 16 residues.

The chain couples TRBV10-3 to TRBJ2-7; D tentatively reads TRBD1 or TRBD2 (5 bases each). The clonotype originates from a human donor with classical Hodgkin lymphoma. The sample consisted of peripheral blood mononuclear cells (PBMCs), taken before the fourth cycle of nivolumab. CDR3 nucleotide sequence: TGTGCCATCAGTGTATGGGACGGCCGCGTCTCCTACGAGCAGTACTTC. It codes for CAISVWDGRVSYEQYF.